Listed here are 14 T cell receptor beta chains from one sample, sequenced in a study of cytomegalovirus exposure and HLA in healthy donors. The PCR used 60 Vbeta and 13 Jbeta primers. Only in-frame clones appear in the TCRdb table, and some are missing; sequencing was by immunoSEQ multiplex PCR. The sample lists fewer than 200,000 clones, 75% to 85% occurring once. Sequencing was done on a sample of PBMCs. The source of these receptors is a boy aged 5-17 years in good health and CMV-seronegative.

In its sample, this clone was seen a few times. V usage is TRBV19 and J usage is TRBJ1-4, with 7 bases identical to TRBD1. The CDR3 extends over 14 amino acids. Germline trimming cut 6 bases from V and 7 bases from J; bases unmatched to any gene: 8. Germline lookup yields CDR1 LNHDA and CDR2 SQIVND (reference sequence). The CDR3 here is CASRQQGKGEKLFF. Here the CDR3 DNA reads TGTGCCAGTAGACAACAGGGGAAGGGTGAAAAACTGTTTTTT.

This chain uses TRBV27 with TRBJ1-5; D is perhaps TRBD1 (5 bases). V was cut by 1 base and J by 3 bases, with 16 bases left in between. The germline V gene encodes CDR1 MNHEY and CDR2 SMNVEV (reference sequence). The CDR3 is 17 residues long. CDR3 DNA sequence: TGTGCCAGCAGTTTATTGGCCCGCGGCAGGGTCAATCAGCCCCAGCATTTT. Amino acids: CASSLLARGRVNQPQHF.

The chain joins TRBV5-3 to TRBJ1-4; 9 bases fit TRBD1. TRBV5-3 is labeled an ORF, and its function is uncertain. The J segment lost 1 base and the V segment lost 2 bases, leaving 9 bases of the junction unmatched. CDR3 length: 18 amino acids. The CDR3 protein is CARSFPGTGRLTNEKLFF. Here the CDR3 DNA reads TGTGCCAGAAGCTTCCCAGGGACAGGGCGCCTAACTAATGAAAAACTGTTTTTT.

This rearrangement joins TRBV14 to TRBJ1-6; D gene unclear. Germline values: CDR1 SGHDN, CDR2 FVKESK. The CDR3 is 17 amino acids. The V and J ends lost 3 bases and 4 bases respectively, with 16 bases between them. CDR3 nucleotide sequence: TGTGCCAGCAGCCAGCTCCCCGCGGGTGGGTATAATTCACCCCTCCACTTT. Its translation is CASSQLPAGGYNSPLHF.

CDR3 residues: CATKGDTEAFF. In nucleotides, the CDR3 is TGTGCCACCAAAGGGGACACTGAAGCTTTCTTT. This chain joins TRBV15 and TRBJ1-1; D may be TRBD1 (5 bases). With 7 bases removed from V and 3 bases from J, the gap between germline ends came to 6 bases. Germline V gene sequence: CDR1 LNHNV, CDR2 YYDKDF (reference sequence). This CDR3 is built from 11 residues.

The CDR3 region has the DNA TGTGCCAGCACCATCGGGACAGATGGCTACACCTTC. The encoded protein is CASTIGTDGYTF. The chain uses TRBV6-1 and TRBJ1-2, with 7 bases identical to TRBD1. Germline V gene lookup returns CDR1 MNHNS and CDR2 SASEGT. Trimming took 7 bases from V and 6 from J; bases not matched to a gene: 5. This CDR3 spans 12 amino acids.

The rearrangement uses TRBV6-1 and TRBJ1-2; 8 bases align to TRBD1. Unmatched junction bases numbered 17, after V lost 3 bases and J lost 8 bases. The CDR3 covers 17 residues. Germline CDR1 MNHNS, CDR2 SASEGT. The CDR3 coding sequence is TGTGCCAGCAGTGACCCCGCAGAGGACAGGGTATCGCGCGGCTACACCTTC. Translation gives CASSDPAEDRVSRGYTF.

The V gene is TRBV7-3, the J gene TRBJ2-5, with 7 bases aligning to TRBD1. The ends lost 5 bases at V and 5 bases at J; junction bases unmatched: 14. The CDR3 contains 16 residues. Germline loops: CDR1 SGHTA, CDR2 FQGTGA. The CDR3 loop is CASSPSTGLPSETQYF. The DNA for the CDR3 is TGTGCCAGCAGCCCCTCGACAGGGTTACCGTCCGAGACCCAGTACTTC.

The rearrangement joins TRBV6-1 to TRBJ1-2; D gene uncertain. The CDR3 has 15 amino acids. CDR1 is MNHNS and CDR2 is SASEGT in the germline V gene. V lost 3 bases and J lost 4, with 15 bases in between. CDR3 amino acids: CASSDGLFVGYGYTF. CDR3 nucleotide sequence: TGTGCCAGCAGTGACGGTCTCTTCGTCGGCTATGGCTACACCTTC.

The chain links TRBV21-1 to TRBJ1-5. TRBV21-1 is labeled a pseudogene. This CDR3 comprises 14 residues. CDR3 amino acids: CASSKVPSRQPQHF. DNA of the CDR3: TGTGCCAGCAGCAAAGTCCCGAGTCGTCAGCCCCAGCATTTT.

The chain employs TRBV2 and TRBJ1-2; D unclear. CDR1 SNHLY and CDR2 FYNNEI come from the germline V gene. This CDR3 region has 11 residues. The germline V and J ends were trimmed by 11 bases and 6 bases, with 13 bases remaining between them. This chain's CDR3 is CAQAQSHGYTF. The CDR3, as DNA: TGTGCCCAAGCGCAGAGCCATGGCTACACCTTC.

The chain recombines TRBV5-6 with TRBJ2-1; the match to TRBD1 covers 8 bases. Germline trimming cut 2 bases from V and 9 bases from J; bases unmatched to any gene: 13. Germline V CDR1 and CDR2: SGHDT, YYEEEE. The CDR3 has 16 residues. The CDR3 DNA reads TGTGCCAGCAGCTTTACCCGGGACAGGCGCCGCGGTGAGCAGTTCTTC. Amino acids: CASSFTRDRRRGEQFF.

Of note for this clone: The junction departs from germline at one end; a sequencing error may be responsible. The sample holds other DNA sequences that translate to the same CDR3. This chain joins TRBV27 and TRBJ1-1; D unclear. Per germline, CDR1 MNHEY and CDR2 SMNVEV (reference sequence). This CDR3 comprises 13 residues. CDR3 in DNA: TGTGCCAGCAGTTTTCAGGACTACACTGAAGCTTTCTTC. Encoded protein: CASSFQDYTEAFF.

The chain combines TRBV6-5 with TRBJ1-1, with a tentative D call TRBD1 (5 bases). The V end was cut by 8 bases, the J end by 1 base, with 17 bases between. The CDR3 is 15 amino acids. CDR1 and CDR2 (germline): MNHEY, SVGAGI. CDR3 residues: CASGRPRGKNTEAFF. For the CDR3, the DNA is TGTGCCAGCGGAAGACCCCGGGGGAAGAACACTGAAGCTTTCTTT.